The present TCR beta chain was sequenced within a study of cytomegalovirus exposure and HLA in healthy donors. This clone was observed once. Its antigen remains unknown. General study points: Presence/absence analyses treated sequencing depth as roughly uniform across donors. In a later analysis, more than 15,000 TCR beta sequences were associated with HLA alleles at 0.05 false discovery rate.

The CDR3 contains 11 residues. Trimming pared 4 bases from V and 10 bases from J, leaving 14 bases between. Germline values: CDR1 GTSNPN, CDR2 SVGIG (reference sequence). At collection, donors were nominally healthy, but unrecorded immune exposures were probable. Amplification used 60 Vbeta primers and 13 Jbeta primers. Per the study methods: A follow-up analysis tallied tens of millions of unique TCR beta chains, 8.5 million to 14 million shared. Generated by immunoSEQ multiplex PCR, the TCRdb table keeps only in-frame clones and is missing some. V, J and clone size reflect that table, while D and trimming were determined from the DNA. The table has about 190,000 clones, approximately 88% seen once; the top ten hold 1.2%.

The specimen was PBMCs. The chain carries TRBV30 and TRBJ2-7, with D possibly being TRBD1 (6 bases). The origin of this receptor is a boy aged 2 to 10 in good health and CMV-seronegative. The CDR3 DNA reads TGTGCCTGGACCCGAGCAGGGGCACAGTACTTC. Its protein is CAWTRAGAQYF.